The TCR beta chain described here comes from a study of blood T cell repertoires in COVID-19 (TCRdb year 2020). Background on the whole study: Samples from collaborators originated in the United States, Italy and Spain and spanned both the acute and convalescent phases of COVID-19. The prospective study material was composed of cDNA or gDNA derived from T cells, B-cell-depleted T cells, or PBMCs. Subjects who had been exposed to COVID-19, were actively infected with it, or had recovered from it provided the deeply sampled blood TCRbeta repertoires that made up the dataset. The repertoires were released in a freely available public database intended as a resource for research on the immune response to SARS-CoV-2. Samples were obtained from the ongoing ImmuneRACE study (first 160 participants) and from some 1,300 subjects provided by 6 global collaborators. Nearly every sample came with metadata listing a de-identified subject ID, COVID-19 status, age in years and sex. Where available, HLA class I and class II types were taken from metadata supplied by the sample provider and were not determined by assay-based typing.

This clone was counted a few times. What this receptor recognizes is not known. Base qualities were left out, and no much larger clone turns up one base away. Each collaborating institution followed its own protocols to collect whole blood in K2EDTA tubes. For TCRbeta analysis, collaborator samples were shipped as frozen whole blood, as isolated PBMCs, or as DNA extracted from either sample type. TCRbeta CDR3 regions were amplified from genomic DNA by means of the immunoSEQ Assay, a bias-controlled multiplex PCR. The source study handled its data this way. Within the assay, amplification of reference gene primers was used to estimate how many nucleated cells each sample contained. Sequence reads were collapsed and filtered to measure the absolute abundance of every unique TCRbeta CDR3 rearrangement. For each sample, productive Simpson clonality was calculated as the square root of Simpson's diversity index across productive rearrangements. In its TCRdb copy, this immuneACCESS table keeps in-frame sequences only and misses some clones. Where compared with another copy, unresolved V genes explain less than half of these, and the others have no known cause. The D gene and trimming were derived from the DNA, and the V and J assignments and clone size from that table. This sample comprises approximately 110,000 clones, about two thirds of them detected only once. More than 0.8% of the sample belongs to the ten largest clones.

The germline ends are 5 bases apart after V is trimmed by 5 bases and J by 7 bases. The CDR3 contains 11 residues, cysteine and phenylalanine counted. The entry retains the CDR3 DNA only, 33 bases that are in frame from base 1. Overall results and qualifications from the work: The amount of clinical and demographic metadata varied by source and participant and was provided uncurated.

Sequencing was carried out using peripheral blood. The receptor chain draws on TRBV12-3 or TRBV12-4 and TRBJ2-2, with an unclear D gene assignment. The TCR sequence derives from a human donor with acute or convalescent COVID-19. The donor label of this sample is uncertain. The nucleotides are TGTGCCAGCAGTGACAACGGGGAGCTGTTTTTT. Its translation is CASSDNGELFF.